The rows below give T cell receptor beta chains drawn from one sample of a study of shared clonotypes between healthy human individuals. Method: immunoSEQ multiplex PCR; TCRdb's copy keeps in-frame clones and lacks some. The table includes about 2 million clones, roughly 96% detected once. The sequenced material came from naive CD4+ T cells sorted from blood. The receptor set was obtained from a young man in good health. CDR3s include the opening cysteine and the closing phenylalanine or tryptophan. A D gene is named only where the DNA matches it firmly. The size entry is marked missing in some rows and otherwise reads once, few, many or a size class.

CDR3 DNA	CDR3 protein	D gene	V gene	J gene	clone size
TGTGCCAAGACACAAGAGAACTATGGCTACACCTTC	CAKTQENYGYTF	.	TRBV30	TRBJ1-2	.
TGTGCCAGCACCGCTCTGGGGAGAACCCAGCCCCAGCATTTT	CASTALGRTQPQHF	.	TRBV28	TRBJ1-5	.
TGTGCCAGCAGCTTAGCGGGACCAGGGAAAAGCTCCTATAATTCACCCCTCCACTTT	CASSLAGPGKSSYNSPLHF	.	TRBV7-9	TRBJ1-6	.
TGTGCCAGCAGCCCACCCCCGCGGGATACGCAGTATTTT	CASSPPPRDTQYF	.	TRBV7-3	TRBJ2-3	.
TGCAGCGGCAGAGCGGGGGGGCGGGAGACCCAGTACTTC	CSGRAGGRETQYF	TRBD2	TRBV29-1	TRBJ2-5	.
TGTGCCAGCAGTCCCCGACGGGCGGGGGAGTACGAGCAGTACTTC	CASSPRRAGEYEQYF	TRBD2	TRBV27	TRBJ2-7	.
TGTGCCAGCTTTATGGGGAGTGAAGCTTTCTTT	CASFMGSEAFF	.	TRBV25-1	TRBJ1-1	.
TGTGCCAGTGCGGGCCCTCCTAACGAAAAACTGTTTTTT	CASAGPPNEKLFF	.	TRBV27	TRBJ1-4	.
TGCGCCAGCAGCTTGGTCCAGGGCGGGGAAGAGACCCAGTACTTC	CASSLVQGGEETQYF	.	TRBV5-1	TRBJ2-5	.
TGTGCCAGCAGTGATGGACAGAACTATGGCTACACCTTC	CASSDGQNYGYTF	.	TRBV2	TRBJ1-2	few
TGTGCCACGAAAGAGGGGGGACAGTACAATGAGCAGTTCTTC	CATKEGGQYNEQFF	.	TRBV10-3	TRBJ2-1	.
TGTGCCTGGAACATGGGGACAGCGGGCGAGCAGTACTTC	CAWNMGTAGEQYF	.	TRBV30	TRBJ2-7	once
TGTGCCAGCAGTTACATCCAGATTACAGATACGCAGTATTTT	CASSYIQITDTQYF	.	TRBV6-5	TRBJ2-3	.
TGTGCCAGCAGTTACCGAGGGGGGGACTCCAATTCACCCCTCCACTTT	CASSYRGGDSNSPLHF	.	TRBV6-5	TRBJ1-6	.
TGTGCCAGCAGCTCCTACGATAGCGGGAATGAGCAGTTCTTC	CASSSYDSGNEQFF	TRBD2	TRBV7-6	TRBJ2-1	.
TGTGCCTGGAGTGTGACAGGGTCTAATGAAAAACTGTTTTTT	CAWSVTGSNEKLFF	TRBD1	TRBV30	TRBJ1-4	.
TGTGCCAGAAGCTCGAGGACAGTAACTAATGAAAAACTGTTTTTT	CARSSRTVTNEKLFF	.	TRBV5-3	TRBJ1-4	.
TGTGCCAGCAGCTTGGTGAGTCACAATGAGCAGTTCTTC	CASSLVSHNEQFF	.	TRBV5-6	TRBJ2-1	.
TGCGCCAGCAGCCAAGACCGTACTAACTATGGCTACACCTTC	CASSQDRTNYGYTF	.	TRBV4-3	TRBJ1-2	.
TGTGCCAGCAGCTTGGATGACAGGGCGCGTAACTATGGCTACACCTTC	CASSLDDRARNYGYTF	TRBD1	TRBV5-4	TRBJ1-2	.
TGTGCCATCAACTCCGCAGGGGGGACCCTAGACTATGGCTACACCTTC	CAINSAGGTLDYGYTF	TRBD1	TRBV10-3	TRBJ1-2	.
TGTGCCAGCGGCCAAGAGACCCAGTACTTC	CASGQETQYF	.	TRBV6-6	TRBJ2-5	.
TGTGCCAGCAGCGTACAGGGGTTAAGTCGGTACGAGCAGTACTTC	CASSVQGLSRYEQYF	TRBD1	TRBV7-2	TRBJ2-7	.
TGCGCCAGCAGTGACGTGGGGTTAGATAAAGATACGCAGTATTTT	CASSDVGLDKDTQYF	.	TRBV10-1	TRBJ2-3	.
TGTGCCAGCAGCTTAGATCGGGGTGCATACGAGCAGTACTTC	CASSLDRGAYEQYF	.	TRBV11-2	TRBJ2-7	.
TGCGCCAGCAGCCCGGTCCTGCTCCGTGACGAGCAGTACTTC	CASSPVLLRDEQYF	.	TRBV5-1	TRBJ2-7	once
TGTGCCAGCAGCCCGCGGGGTCTGGCGGTGAACACTGAAGCTTTCTTT	CASSPRGLAVNTEAFF	.	TRBV5-4	TRBJ1-1	.
TGTGCCAGCAGTGAAATCGGTCCTTATGGCTACACCTTC	CASSEIGPYGYTF	.	TRBV6-1	TRBJ1-2	.
TGTGCCAGCAGCGGACAGCAAGGGGAAAAACTGTTTTTT	CASSGQQGEKLFF	.	TRBV7-8	TRBJ1-4	.
TGTGCCAGCAGTTTATCGGGAAACAATCAGCCCCAGCATTTT	CASSLSGNNQPQHF	.	TRBV27	TRBJ1-5	once
TGTGCCAGCAGCTTAGGGACTAGCGGGAGTAGGTACGAGCAGTACTTC	CASSLGTSGSRYEQYF	TRBD2	TRBV7-8	TRBJ2-7	.
TGTGCCAGCAGCCTGTACAGGGAGTCACCCCTCCACTTT	CASSLYRESPLHF	.	TRBV5-8	TRBJ1-6	.
TGTGCCAGCTCACCTGACGCCTCCAATCAGCCCCAGCATTTT	CASSPDASNQPQHF	.	TRBV18	TRBJ1-5	.
TGTGCCATCAGTGATGCAGGGGTCACTGAAGCTTTCTTT	CAISDAGVTEAFF	.	TRBV10-3	TRBJ1-1	.
TGTGCCTGGAACTCGGAACAGGGGCCAAACACCATATATTTT	CAWNSEQGPNTIYF	TRBD1	TRBV30	TRBJ1-3	.
TGTGCCAGTAGTACAGAGGAAGAGACCCAGTACTTC	CASSTEEETQYF	.	TRBV19	TRBJ2-5	.
TGTGCCAGCAGCTTAGTAGGGCAGGGGGCTAGTTACGAGCAGTACTTC	CASSLVGQGASYEQYF	TRBD1	TRBV7-2	TRBJ2-7	.
TGCGCCAGCAGCGGCCAGGGGGCAGGTGGAAACACCATATATTTT	CASSGQGAGGNTIYF	TRBD1	TRBV5-1	TRBJ1-3	.
TGTGCCTGGAGTGTCGGTCCCCGGAGCTCCTACGAGCAGTACTTC	CAWSVGPRSSYEQYF	.	TRBV30	TRBJ2-7	.
TGTGCCAGTAGTAGGGGACAGGGGGGAAATCAGCCCCAGCATTTT	CASSRGQGGNQPQHF	TRBD1	TRBV19	TRBJ1-5	.
TGTGCCAGCAGGGGGGACGCCTCCCAGTACTTC	CASRGDASQYF	.	TRBV2	TRBJ2-5	.
TGTGCCAGCAGGGGGGCAGGGTCGAGCGGGGCCAACGTCCTGACTTTC	CASRGAGSSGANVLTF	.	TRBV5-4	TRBJ2-6	once
TGTGCCAGTAGTATAGATCTGGGAGGGCGTGAGACCCAGTACTTC	CASSIDLGGRETQYF	TRBD2	TRBV19	TRBJ2-5	once
TGTGCCATCTCGAACAAGCAGGGGTACGAGCAGTACTTC	CAISNKQGYEQYF	.	TRBV10-3	TRBJ2-7	once
TGTGCCTGGAGAACGGGGCATGAGCAGTACTTC	CAWRTGHEQYF	.	TRBV30	TRBJ2-7	.
TGTGCCAGCATTAGAGGAGCTGCAGATACGCAGTATTTT	CASIRGAADTQYF	.	TRBV28	TRBJ2-3	.
TGTGCCAGCAGCTTAGTAGGACTAGCGGGGGGCCGCTACGAGCAGTACTTC	CASSLVGLAGGRYEQYF	TRBD2	TRBV11-1	TRBJ2-7	.
TGCGCCAGCAGCCTAACCCGGACAGGAGCGAACACCGGGGAGCTGTTTTTT	CASSLTRTGANTGELFF	TRBD1	TRBV5-1	TRBJ2-2	.
TGTGCCAGCTCACCAGGGGCCACCGATCTCGAGCAGTACTTC	CASSPGATDLEQYF	.	TRBV18	TRBJ2-7	.
TGTGCCAGCAGCTTAGCGGGACAGCTTAATCAGCCCCAGCATTTT	CASSLAGQLNQPQHF	TRBD1	TRBV7-2	TRBJ1-5	.
TGCAGCGTTGAAGGACCGGGCTCCTACGAGCAGTACTTC	CSVEGPGSYEQYF	.	TRBV29-1	TRBJ2-7	.
TGTGCCAGCAGCTTAGGACCCCAGTCGGCAGATACGCAGTATTTT	CASSLGPQSADTQYF	.	TRBV7-2	TRBJ2-3	.
TGTGCCAGCAGCCTAGCGGGGGGGGAGACCCAGTACTTC	CASSLAGGETQYF	TRBD2	TRBV4-2	TRBJ2-5	.
TGTGCCAGCAGTGCCGACAGGGGCATCGGGGAGCTGTTTTTT	CASSADRGIGELFF	TRBD1	TRBV6-1	TRBJ2-2	.
TGCGCCAGCAGCCAAGATTGGAGTTCGGCCAAAAACATTCAGTACTTC	CASSQDWSSAKNIQYF	.	TRBV4-3	TRBJ2-4	.
TGCGCCAGCAGCTTGGCGAATGAGCATTCACCCCTCCACTTT	CASSLANEHSPLHF	.	TRBV5-1	TRBJ1-6	.
TGTGCCAGCAGCTTAGGATCGCCAGATACGCAGTATTTT	CASSLGSPDTQYF	.	TRBV7-2	TRBJ2-3	.
TGTGCCAGCAGTGTGTTGAACGCGAACACCGGGGAGCTGTTTTTT	CASSVLNANTGELFF	.	TRBV2	TRBJ2-2	.
TGCGCCAGTTCTAGCGGAGAGGAGACAGATACGCAGTATTTT	CASSSGEETDTQYF	TRBD2	TRBV10-1	TRBJ2-3	.